This T cell receptor (beta chain) is from a study of T cell changes during pregnancy in multiple sclerosis. Trimming removed 4 bases from V and 10 bases from J; junction bases left unmatched: 6. The germline gives CDR1 SGHNT, CDR2 YYREEE (reference sequence). The CDR3 contains 14 residues. Repertoires were generated with immunoSEQ multiplex PCR, while TCRdb's copy carries only in-frame clones and drops some. The repertoire holds 85,000 to 120,000 clones, with under 95% as singletons. The rearrangement uses TRBV5-4 and TRBJ1-6, with 9 bases lining up with TRBD1. The source was peripheral blood, collected after pregnancy. This TCR came from a female donor with multiple sclerosis, enrolled in a pregnancy study. DNA of the CDR3: TGTGCCAGCAGCGGGACAGGGCGGGACTCACCCCTCCACTTT. This sequence encodes CASSGTGRDSPLHF.